Below are 13 T cell receptor beta chains sequenced from a single sample in a study of molecular identifiers for immune sequencing clone quantification. Each CDR3 protein is one row after TCRdb ran MiXCR on the PCR reads. The sample lists 250,000 to 350,000 distinct CDR3 sequences, around a fifth seen once, with 0.7% to 0.9% in the top ten. The sample consisted of naive CD8+ T cells from blood, with Jurkat cell RNA spiked in. The sample's subset: FACS-sorted CD8+CD4-CCR7+CD45RA+ naive T cells. Every receptor here comes from a human donor in good health. Some libraries in this study had Jurkat cell RNA spiked in.

On this clonotype itself: This sequence may be a read error, since a much larger clone differs from it by one base. V usage is TRBV14 and J usage is TRBJ1-4; possible D gene TRBD1, 5 bases. Germline CDR1 and CDR2: SGHDN and FVKESK. This CDR3 comprises 16 residues. The chain's CDR3 is CGSSQDPGPTNEKLFF. Written as DNA, the CDR3 is TGTGGCAGCAGCCAAGACCCGGGGCCAACTAATGAAAAACTGTTTTTT. The whole variable domain, remainder taken from reference TRBV14 and TRBJ1-4, is EAGVTQFPSHSVIEKGQTVTLRCDPISGHDNLYWYRRVMGKEIKFLLHFVKESKQDESGMPNNRFLAERTGGTYSTLKVQPAELEDSGVYFCGSSQDPGPTNEKLFFGSGTQLSVL.

Of note for this clonotype: This may be a read error, as it is one base from a much larger clone. The CDR3 spells CDSGLPAYEQYF. CDR3 in DNA: TGTGACAGCGGGCTACCAGCCTACGAGCAGTACTTC. V is TRBV6-6 and J is TRBJ2-7, with D tentatively TRBD2 (6 bases). The CDR3 spans 12 residues. Germline loops: CDR1 MNHNY, CDR2 SVGAGI (reference sequence).

Of note for this clonotype: A read error is possible here, since a much larger clone lies one base away. The chain uses TRBV12-3 or TRBV12-4 and TRBJ1-1; no reliable D call. The CDR3 sequence is 17 residues long. The CDR3 loop reads CASSLSLTPTPNTEASF. The CDR3 region has the DNA TGTGCCAGCAGTCTTTCCCTAACGCCCACCCCGAACACTGAAGCTTCCTTT.

The table lists this clonotype with many counts. The J gene is TRBJ2-3, the V gene TRBV15; weak D call: TRBD1 (6 bases). Trimming left V 3 bases short and J 2 bases short, with 21 bases between. This CDR3 contains 18 residues. The germline gives CDR1 LNHNV, CDR2 YYDKDF (reference sequence). CDR3 nucleotide sequence: TGTGCCACCAGCAGTGATAATCCGGGACAACCTATCACAGATACGCAGTATTTT. It specifies CATSSDNPGQPITDTQYF.

The chain joins TRBV24-1 to TRBJ2-1, with D possibly being TRBD2 (6 bases). V was pared by 2 bases and J by 0 bases, with 13 bases between. This CDR3 is 17 amino acids long. Per the germline V gene, CDR1 is KGHDR and CDR2 is SFDVKD. The CDR3 loop reads CATSDWRDGSSYNEQFF. The CDR3 coding sequence is TGTGCCACCAGTGATTGGAGGGACGGAAGCTCCTACAATGAGCAGTTCTTC.

This chain uses TRBV6-5 with TRBJ1-5; D is possibly TRBD1 (5 bases). This CDR3 has 18 amino acids. V was clipped by 2 bases and J by 1 base, with 18 bases between them. Germline V CDR1 and CDR2: MNHEY, SVGAGI. CDR3 DNA: TGTGCCAGCAGTTACCACGCCCCAGGGAGGGAGAGCAATCAGCCCCAGCATTTT. Protein product: CASSYHAPGRESNQPQHF.

The table lists this clonotype with many counts. The gene calls are TRBV29-1 and TRBJ1-1; D remains unclear. Trimming shortened V by 4 bases and J by 0 bases, and 9 bases separated the two germline ends. CDR3 length: 13 amino acids. Per the germline V gene, CDR1 is SQVTM and CDR2 is ANQGSEA. DNA of the CDR3: TGCAGCGTTGGGACCGGCCTGAACACTGAAGCTTTCTTT. It translates to CSVGTGLNTEAFF.

Comments on this clonotype: This could be a read error, since a much larger clone is one nucleotide away. The CDR3: CASSRSFNGASKAFF. The CDR3 DNA reads TGCGCCAGCAGCCGGTCGTTTAACGGTGCAAGTAAAGCTTTCTTT. This sequence joins TRBV4-1 and TRBJ1-1; D not resolved. The CDR3 length is 15 residues. V was cut by 4 bases and J by 9 bases, with 21 bases left in between. Germline V gene sequence: CDR1 MGHRA, CDR2 YSYEKL.

This chain connects TRBV20-1 to TRBJ2-3, with 8 bases identical to TRBD2. V lost 1 base to trimming and J lost 2 bases; unmatched junction nucleotides: 11. The CDR3 extends over 17 amino acids. In germline, CDR1 is DFQATT, CDR2 SNEGSKA (reference sequence). The CDR3 DNA follows: TGCAGTGCTAGAGGTCTGGTCGGGGGGGAGTCCACAGATACGCAGTATTTT. It codes for CSARGLVGGESTDTQYF.

This clonotype has a count of ten or more. This chain joins TRBV5-1 and TRBJ2-7; D uncertain. Per the germline V gene, CDR1 is SGHRS and CDR2 is YFSETQ. Trimming shortened V by 4 bases and J by 0 bases, and 17 bases separated the two germline ends. This CDR3 has 16 amino acids. CDR3: CASSPDLFVSSYEQYF. Here the CDR3 DNA reads TGCGCCAGCAGCCCCGACCTCTTCGTGAGCTCCTACGAGCAGTACTTC.

V and J are TRBV7-6 and TRBJ1-6; 7 bases line up with TRBD1. This CDR3 has 16 amino acids. Trimming at V came to 3 bases and at J to 11 bases, leaving 13 bases not matched to a gene. Per germline, CDR1 SGHVS and CDR2 FNYEAQ. Here the CDR3 reads CASSFSPGQNLTPLHF. As DNA, the CDR3 is TGTGCCAGCAGCTTTTCTCCGGGACAGAATTTAACACCCCTCCACTTT.

This sequence joins TRBV6-2 or TRBV6-3 and TRBJ2-2; 12 positions match TRBD2. J was trimmed by 3 bases and V by 5 bases; bases with no gene match: 4. Germline lookup yields CDR1 MNHEY and CDR2 SVGEGT. The CDR3 extends over 16 amino acids. The CDR3 DNA follows: TGTGCCAGCAGTCGACTAGCGGGAGATTACACCGGGGAGCTGTTTTTT. It codes for CASSRLAGDYTGELFF.

In this sample, this clonotype turned up a few times. An end of the junction does not agree with germline; a read error may underlie this. V and J are TRBV4-3 and TRBJ2-1; D gene unclear. The CDR3 spans 16 residues. Germline loops: CDR1 LGHNA, CDR2 YSLEER. CDR3 sequence: CASSQDRYSSCNEQFF. The CDR3 DNA reads as TGCGCCAGCAGCCAAGATCGTTACAGCTCCTGCAATGAGCAGTTCTTC.